Listed below are T cell receptor beta chains from one sample, sequenced in a study of HIV-infected patients and healthy controls. A single record per CDR3 protein comes from TCRdb applying MiXCR to the 5' RACE reads. In the table there are about 10,000 distinct CDR3 sequences, less than 11% of which are singletons. This sample comprised blood, obtained before antiretroviral therapy. These receptors came from an adult with HIV infection. CDR3s include the opening cysteine and the closing phenylalanine or tryptophan. Each record gives: J gene, clone size, V gene, D gene, CDR3 DNA, CDR3 protein. D genes are given only for firm matches. A row's size may be missing; if present it is once, few, many or a size class.

TRBJ2-7 | few | TRBV12-3/TRBV12-4 | - | TGTGCCAGCAGTTTACGGGAAGTCGAGCAGTACTTC | CASSLREVEQYF
TRBJ2-3 | medium-sized | TRBV28 | - | TGTGCCAGCAGTTTAATCGGGGTATCAACAAGCACAGATACGCAGTATTTT | CASSLIGVSTSTDTQYF
TRBJ1-5 | many | TRBV19 | - | TGTGCCAGTAGTATAGATTCCAGAGCGTACAGCAATCAGCCCCAGCATTTT | CASSIDSRAYSNQPQHF
TRBJ2-2 | many | TRBV29-1 | - | TGCAGCGTTGAAAGTCCTCACACCGGGGAGCTGTTTTTT | CSVESPHTGELFF
TRBJ1-5 | few | TRBV6-2/TRBV6-3 | TRBD1 | TGTGCCAGCACCTCCTCGACAGGGCATCAGCCCCAGCATTTT | CASTSSTGHQPQHF
TRBJ2-7 | many | TRBV28 | - | TGTGCCAGCAGTATCGGGGCCTACGAGCAGTACTTC | CASSIGAYEQYF
TRBJ2-1 | - | TRBV3-1 | TRBD2 | TGTGCCAGCAGCTCGACTAGCCTTGAGCAGTTCTTC | CASSSTSLEQFF
TRBJ1-5 | many | TRBV28 | - | TGTGCCAGCACCGATTCCGGGACGGCCTCGTCCCAGCATTTT | CASTDSGTASSQHF
TRBJ2-7 | medium-sized | TRBV28 | - | TGTGCCAGCAGTACTTCCGGGGCGGGTAGGTACGAGCAGTACTTC | CASSTSGAGRYEQYF
TRBJ2-5 | - | TRBV5-1 | TRBD1 | TGCGCCAGCAGCCGCCCGGACAGGGCAGTGACGGTGATAGGTCAAGAGACCCAGTACTTC | CASSRPDRAVTVIGQETQYF
TRBJ2-5 | many | TRBV6-6 | TRBD2 | TGTGCCAGCAGTCCACGGGAGGCGGTCCAAGAGACCCAGTACTTC | CASSPREAVQETQYF
TRBJ1-5 | many | TRBV6-1 | - | TGTGCCAGCAGTGAAACCAGGGCGATGATGAATAATCAGCCCCAGCATTTT | CASSETRAMMNNQPQHF
TRBJ2-3 | many | TRBV11-2 | - | TGTGCCAGCAGCCGGCGGGATACGCAGTATTTT | CASSRRDTQYF
TRBJ2-7 | many | TRBV30 | TRBD1 | TGTGCCTGGACGGGACAGATACTGTACGAGCAGTACTTC | CAWTGQILYEQYF
TRBJ2-7 | many | TRBV7-9 | - | TGTGCCAGCAGCAAGGGGACACCCGACGAGCAGTACTTC | CASSKGTPDEQYF
TRBJ1-6 | many | TRBV6-6 | - | TGTGCCAGCAGTTATCCGATGGATGACAGATCAAATTCACCCCTCCACTTT | CASSYPMDDRSNSPLHF
TRBJ2-7 | few | TRBV28 | - | TGTGCCAGCAGTTTATTCCGGGATGTGTGTGGCGAGCAGTACTTC | CASSLFRDVCGEQYF
TRBJ2-7 | many | TRBV5-4 | TRBD1 | TGTGCCAGCAGCGGGGACAGACCCTACGAGCAGTACTTC | CASSGDRPYEQYF
TRBJ1-6 | many | TRBV28 | - | TGTGCCAGCAGTTTAGCGAGACAGCCTTATAATTCACCCCTCCACTTT | CASSLARQPYNSPLHF
TRBJ2-3 | many | TRBV15 | - | TGTGCCACCAGCTCCAGCTGGGGGCCAGATACGCAGTATTTT | CATSSSWGPDTQYF
TRBJ2-2 | many | TRBV28 | - | TGTGCCAGCAGTTTGCGAGCCACCGGGGAGCTGTTTTTT | CASSLRATGELFF
TRBJ2-2 | many | TRBV19 | - | TGTGCCAGTACAAAAGGGGTTTCCACCGGGGAGCTGTTTTTT | CASTKGVSTGELFF
TRBJ2-2 | - | TRBV24-1 | - | TGTGCCACCAGTGATTTGGCCTACACCGGGGAGCTGTTTTTT | CATSDLAYTGELFF
TRBJ2-1 | many | TRBV6-6 | - | TGTGCCAGCAGTTACTCGTTTTGGGGTTCGGATGAGCAGTTCTTC | CASSYSFWGSDEQFF
TRBJ2-1 | many | TRBV29-1 | - | TGCAGCGTTGAGGGCTACGGGACACGTTACAATGAGCAGTTCTTC | CSVEGYGTRYNEQFF
TRBJ2-7 | many | TRBV20-1 | - | TGCAGTGCTAGAGAAGTATTGGGGGAGGCCTCCTACGAGCAGTACTTC | CSAREVLGEASYEQYF
TRBJ2-7 | few | TRBV7-3 | - | TGTGCCAGCAGCTTCGGGGGTGAGCAGTACTTC | CASSFGGEQYF
TRBJ1-1 | many | TRBV7-2 | - | TGTGCCAGCAGCTTATTGGGCTCAGGGGCTGAAGCTTTCTTT | CASSLLGSGAEAFF
TRBJ2-1 | many | TRBV30 | - | TGTGCCTGGTGGGATAGGGCAGGGAAAGTGAATGAGCAGTTCTTC | CAWWDRAGKVNEQFF
TRBJ2-3 | many | TRBV19 | - | TGTGCCAGTAGTGGTACGGTTTGGGGCACAGATACGCAGTATTTT | CASSGTVWGTDTQYF
TRBJ2-3 | many | TRBV7-2 | TRBD2 | TGTGCCAGCAGCGACACGCTAGCGGGGGGCACAGATACGCAGTATTTT | CASSDTLAGGTDTQYF
TRBJ1-1 | many | TRBV20-1 | - | TGCAGTGCTAGATTGACAGGACTTATGAACACTGAAGCTTTCTTT | CSARLTGLMNTEAFF
TRBJ2-7 | medium-sized | TRBV20-1 | TRBD1 | TGCAGTGCTAGAGGGGACAGCGGAGTTTACGAGCAGTACTTC | CSARGDSGVYEQYF
TRBJ1-5 | many | TRBV6-2/TRBV6-3 | TRBD1 | TGTGCCAGCAGACGCGTTGAAGGGACAGTTGATAGCAATCAGCCCCAGCATTTT | CASRRVEGTVDSNQPQHF
TRBJ1-3 | few | TRBV4-3 | TRBD1 | TGCGCCAGCAGCCAAGGCCTCAGGGGGGAAAGCTCTGGAAACACCATATATTTT | CASSQGLRGESSGNTIYF
TRBJ2-5 | few | TRBV29-1 | - | TGCAGCGCAAGACAGGAGTATTACCAAGAGACCCAGTACTTC | CSARQEYYQETQYF
TRBJ1-4 | few | TRBV7-2 | - | TGTGCCAGCAGCAACTCAGGGATCCTAGGGGAAAAACTGTTTTTT | CASSNSGILGEKLFF
TRBJ2-5 | - | TRBV15 | TRBD2 | TGTGCCACCAGACCCGGACTAGACCTAGAGACCCAGTACTTC | CATRPGLDLETQYF
TRBJ2-2 | many | TRBV24-1 | - | TGTGCCACCAGTGATTACAGGGATACCGGGGAGCTGTTTTTT | CATSDYRDTGELFF
TRBJ2-1 | few | TRBV29-1 | TRBD2 | TGCAGCGGCGATAGGGGGACTAGCGACTTCCACAATGAGCAGTTCTTC | CSGDRGTSDFHNEQFF
TRBJ1-1 | few | TRBV6-2/TRBV6-3 | TRBD1 | TGTGCCAGCAGTCCGACAGGGATAACTGAAGCTTTCTTT | CASSPTGITEAFF
TRBJ1-2 | - | TRBV28 | - | TGTGCCAGCAGTTTAGGGACACCGAGAGGCTACACCTTC | CASSLGTPRGYTF
TRBJ1-5 | medium-sized | TRBV2 | TRBD1 | TGTGCCAGCACCCCGGACAGGAGCAATCAGCCCCAGCATTTT | CASTPDRSNQPQHF
TRBJ2-2 | many | TRBV5-1 | - | TGCGCCAGCAGCTCCGAAGCACGAAGACAGAGGCCCACCGGGGAGCTGTTTTTT | CASSSEARRQRPTGELFF
TRBJ2-7 | few | TRBV19 | - | TGTGCCAGTAGTACAACAGGGTTAAGGGACTACGAGCAGTACTTC | CASSTTGLRDYEQYF
TRBJ2-7 | many | TRBV12-3/TRBV12-4 | - | TGTGCCAGCAGTTTATCCCAGAGCTACGAGCAGTACTTC | CASSLSQSYEQYF
TRBJ1-1 | - | TRBV10-3 | - | TGTGTCATCAGTGAAGGCAGGGACTTGAACACTGAAGCTTTCTTT | CVISEGRDLNTEAFF
TRBJ2-2 | few | TRBV24-1 | - | TGTGCCACCAGTGATTTCGCAGGGGTGAACACCGGGGAGCTGTTTTTT | CATSDFAGVNTGELFF
TRBJ2-3 | many | TRBV20-1 | TRBD2 | TGCAGTGCTATTCTTCCACTAGCGGGGGAGACAGATACGCAGTATTTT | CSAILPLAGETDTQYF